This record looks at one T cell receptor beta chain sequence and its context. The sample is drawn from a study of T cell changes during pregnancy in multiple sclerosis. This table comes from immunoSEQ multiplex PCR, and its TCRdb copy is limited to in-frame clones, with some not included. The sample lists 30,000 to 35,000 clones; around nine tenths were seen once. The V and J ends lost 5 bases and 6 bases respectively, with 12 bases between them. The CDR3 sequence is 13 residues long. Per the germline V gene, CDR1 is MNHEY and CDR2 is SVGAGI. The material was CD8+ T cells from peripheral blood mononuclear cells, obtained before pregnancy. The chain is built from TRBV6-5 and TRBJ2-3, with D possibly TRBD1 on 6 matching bases. This sequence was found in a female donor with multiple sclerosis, enrolled in a pregnancy study. CDR3 in amino acids: CASSQNQGDTQYF. In DNA form, the CDR3 reads TGTGCCAGCAGTCAGAATCAGGGGGATACGCAGTATTTT.